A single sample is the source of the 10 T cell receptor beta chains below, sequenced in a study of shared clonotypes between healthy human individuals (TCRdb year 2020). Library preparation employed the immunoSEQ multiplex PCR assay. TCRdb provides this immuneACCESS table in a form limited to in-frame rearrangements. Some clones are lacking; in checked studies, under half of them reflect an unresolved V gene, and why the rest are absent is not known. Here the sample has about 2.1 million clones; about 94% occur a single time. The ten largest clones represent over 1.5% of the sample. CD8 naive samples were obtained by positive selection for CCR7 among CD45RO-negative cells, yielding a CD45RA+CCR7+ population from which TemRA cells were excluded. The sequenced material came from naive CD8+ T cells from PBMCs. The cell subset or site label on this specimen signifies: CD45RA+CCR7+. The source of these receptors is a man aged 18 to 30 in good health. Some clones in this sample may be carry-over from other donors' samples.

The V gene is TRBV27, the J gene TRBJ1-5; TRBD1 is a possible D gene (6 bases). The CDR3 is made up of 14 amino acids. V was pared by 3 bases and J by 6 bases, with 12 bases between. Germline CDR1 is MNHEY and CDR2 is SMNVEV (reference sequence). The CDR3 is CASSFRQASQPQHF. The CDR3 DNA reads TGTGCCAGCAGTTTTAGACAGGCATCTCAGCCCCAGCATTTT.

In nucleotides, the CDR3 is TGTGCCAGCAGCCAATCAGGGGGAATAGCCTACGAGCAGTACTTC. It encodes CASSQSGGIAYEQYF. V gene TRBV14 combines with J gene TRBJ2-7, with 7 bases fitting TRBD1. The CDR3 spans 15 residues. V was pared by 2 bases and J by 2 bases, with 6 bases of the junction left unmatched. Germline V gene data show CDR1 as SGHDN and CDR2 as FVKESK.

Here the CDR3 DNA reads TGTGCCAGCAGTTTGGATGGGGGCACAGATACGCAGTATTTT. This gives the protein CASSLDGGTDTQYF. The V call is TRBV27, the J call TRBJ2-3; D is unresolved. The germline V gene encodes CDR1 MNHEY and CDR2 SMNVEV (reference sequence). The V and J ends lost 3 bases and 1 base respectively, with 8 bases between them. The CDR3 runs 14 residues.

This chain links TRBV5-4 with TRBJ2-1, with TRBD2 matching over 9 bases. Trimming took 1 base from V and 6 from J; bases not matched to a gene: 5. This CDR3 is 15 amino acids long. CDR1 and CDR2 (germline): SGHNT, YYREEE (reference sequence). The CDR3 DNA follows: TGTGCCAGCAGCTTGCGAGGCGGGAGGGGCAATGAGCAGTTCTTC. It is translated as CASSLRGGRGNEQFF.

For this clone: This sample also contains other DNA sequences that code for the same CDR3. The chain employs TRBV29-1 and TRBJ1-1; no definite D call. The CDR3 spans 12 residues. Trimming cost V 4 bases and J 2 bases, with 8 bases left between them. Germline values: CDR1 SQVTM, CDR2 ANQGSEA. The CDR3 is CSVVGGNTEAFF. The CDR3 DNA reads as TGCAGCGTTGTGGGAGGAAACACTGAAGCTTTCTTT.

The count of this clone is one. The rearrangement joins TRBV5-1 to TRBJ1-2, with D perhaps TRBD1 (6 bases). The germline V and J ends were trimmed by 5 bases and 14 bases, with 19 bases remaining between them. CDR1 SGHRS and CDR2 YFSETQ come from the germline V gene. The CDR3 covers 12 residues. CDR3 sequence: CASSPGTSFLTF. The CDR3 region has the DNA TGCGCCAGCAGTCCCGGGACATCTTTCCTTACCTTC.

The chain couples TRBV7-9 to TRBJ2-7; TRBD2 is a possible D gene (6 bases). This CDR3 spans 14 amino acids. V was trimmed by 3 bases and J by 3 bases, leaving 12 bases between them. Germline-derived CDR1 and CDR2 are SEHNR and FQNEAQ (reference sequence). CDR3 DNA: TGTGCCAGCAGCTTTGGCGGGGTCTTCTACGAGCAGTACTTC. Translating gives CASSFGGVFYEQYF.

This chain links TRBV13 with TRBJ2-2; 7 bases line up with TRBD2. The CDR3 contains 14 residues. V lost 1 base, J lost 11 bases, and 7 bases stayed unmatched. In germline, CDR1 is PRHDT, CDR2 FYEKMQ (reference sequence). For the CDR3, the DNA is TGTGCCAGCAGCTTAGAGGGAGGGATGGGTGAGCTGTTTTTT. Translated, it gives CASSLEGGMGELFF.

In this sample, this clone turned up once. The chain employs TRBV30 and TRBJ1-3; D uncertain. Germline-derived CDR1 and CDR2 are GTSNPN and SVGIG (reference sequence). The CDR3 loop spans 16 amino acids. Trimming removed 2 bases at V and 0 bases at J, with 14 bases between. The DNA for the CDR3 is TGTGCCTGGAGTTACGCGATACCCTTCTCTGGAAACACCATATATTTT. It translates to CAWSYAIPFSGNTIYF.

CDR3 sequence reads: CATSRRQINSYEQYF. CDR3 nucleotides: TGTGCCACCAGCAGACGACAGATTAACTCCTACGAGCAGTACTTC. The rearrangement joins TRBV15 to TRBJ2-7; D is possibly TRBD1 (5 bases). The V gene lost 2 bases and the J gene lost 0 bases, with 11 bases spanning the gap. The CDR3 is made up of 15 amino acids. The germline V gene has CDR1 LNHNV and CDR2 YYDKDF (reference sequence).